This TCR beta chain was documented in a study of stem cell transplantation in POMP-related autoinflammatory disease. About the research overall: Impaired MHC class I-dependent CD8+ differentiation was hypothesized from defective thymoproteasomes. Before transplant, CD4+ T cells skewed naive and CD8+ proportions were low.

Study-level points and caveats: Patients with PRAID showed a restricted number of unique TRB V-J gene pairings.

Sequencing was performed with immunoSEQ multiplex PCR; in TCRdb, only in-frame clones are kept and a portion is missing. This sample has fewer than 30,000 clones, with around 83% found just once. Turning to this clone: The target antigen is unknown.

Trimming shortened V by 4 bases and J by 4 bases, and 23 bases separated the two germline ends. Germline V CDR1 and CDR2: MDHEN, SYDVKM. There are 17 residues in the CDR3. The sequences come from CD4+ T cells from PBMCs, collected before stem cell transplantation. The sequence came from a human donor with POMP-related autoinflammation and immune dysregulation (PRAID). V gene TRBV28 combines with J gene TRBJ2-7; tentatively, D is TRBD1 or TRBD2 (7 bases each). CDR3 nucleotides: TGTGCCAGCAGTTCCCCGGGGAGGGGGCGGACTGGGTACGAGCAGTACTTC. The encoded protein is CASSSPGRGRTGYEQYF.